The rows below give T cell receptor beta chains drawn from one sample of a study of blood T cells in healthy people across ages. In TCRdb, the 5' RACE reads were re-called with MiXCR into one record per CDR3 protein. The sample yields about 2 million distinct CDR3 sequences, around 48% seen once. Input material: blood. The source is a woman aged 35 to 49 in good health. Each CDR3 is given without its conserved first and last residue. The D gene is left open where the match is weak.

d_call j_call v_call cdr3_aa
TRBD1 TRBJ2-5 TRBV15 ATSGPGGRETQY
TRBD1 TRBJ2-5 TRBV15 ATSPQDREETQY
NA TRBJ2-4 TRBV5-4 ASSSTGLNKNIQY
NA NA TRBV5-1 ASSWWGEGPLYYEQY
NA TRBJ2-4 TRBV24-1 ATSGRGGLYVAKNIQY
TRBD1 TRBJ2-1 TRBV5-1 ASSHGQAEQF
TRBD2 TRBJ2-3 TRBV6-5 ASSYRIAGDTDTQY
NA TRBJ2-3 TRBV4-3 ASSPTILVTDWY
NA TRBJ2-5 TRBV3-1 ASSHGEGFRETQY
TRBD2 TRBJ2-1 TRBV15 ATALAGGLNEQF
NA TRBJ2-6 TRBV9 ASSVQGRGLT
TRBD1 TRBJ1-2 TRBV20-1 SANRGAGGYT
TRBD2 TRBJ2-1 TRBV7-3 ASSLYPSGGEYNEQF
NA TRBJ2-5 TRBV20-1 SAFDRETQY
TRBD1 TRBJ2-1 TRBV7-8 ASSSYFRGSSYNEQF
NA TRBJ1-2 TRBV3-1 ASSRTGPLYGHT
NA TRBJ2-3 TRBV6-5 ATRGLITYTQY
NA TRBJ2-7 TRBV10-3 TISESWTNYEQY
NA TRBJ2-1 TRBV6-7 ASSRRAPLGDPIEQF
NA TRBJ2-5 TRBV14 ASSQDLPRQETQY
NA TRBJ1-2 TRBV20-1 RASGKGFNGYT
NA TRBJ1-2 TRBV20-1 SARKDTGIYGYT
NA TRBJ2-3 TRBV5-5 ASSLFITGTDTQY
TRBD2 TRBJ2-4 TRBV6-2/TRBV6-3 ASSYTGPAGGYIQY
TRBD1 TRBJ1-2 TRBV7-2 ACSIGTGDGYT
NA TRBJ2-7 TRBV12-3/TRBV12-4 ASSLYSSGSYEQY
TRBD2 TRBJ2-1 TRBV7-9 ASSLWLADGNEQF
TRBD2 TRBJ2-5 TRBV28 ASSGGDGATQY
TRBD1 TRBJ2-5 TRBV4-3 ASSQVGQGVETQY
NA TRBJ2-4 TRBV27 ASREGGAGNIQY
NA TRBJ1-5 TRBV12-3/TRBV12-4 ASSGTSYQPQH
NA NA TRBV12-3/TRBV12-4 ASSLALGGRGETQY
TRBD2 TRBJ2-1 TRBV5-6 ASSLATGTSGVSYNEQF
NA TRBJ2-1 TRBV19 ASSPGTIYNEQF
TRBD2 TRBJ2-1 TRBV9 ASSAPGTNYNEQF
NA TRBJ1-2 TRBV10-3 AIKAGDYGYT
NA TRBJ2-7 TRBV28 ASSLSWNEQY
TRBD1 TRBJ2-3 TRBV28 ASSYPGTATDTQY
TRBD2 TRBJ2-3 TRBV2 ASPRAGFTDTQY
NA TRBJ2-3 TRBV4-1 ASSQLIGRPITDTQY
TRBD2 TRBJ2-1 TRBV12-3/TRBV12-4 ASSLGLAGGPSSYNEQF
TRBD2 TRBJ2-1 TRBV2 ASRGGHLNNEQF
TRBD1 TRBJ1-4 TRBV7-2 ASSPVGTGVEKLF
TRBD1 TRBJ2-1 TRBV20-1 SASKPGQDHNEQF
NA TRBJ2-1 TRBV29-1 SVESRQLNNEQF
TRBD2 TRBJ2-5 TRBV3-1 ASSPPGRAGQETQY
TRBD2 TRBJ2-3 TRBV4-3 ASSLVAGSGDTQY
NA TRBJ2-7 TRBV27 ASSGTAFEQY
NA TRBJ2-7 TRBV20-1 SATTIGSVYEQY
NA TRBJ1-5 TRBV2 ASSGMAQPQH
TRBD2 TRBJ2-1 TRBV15 ATSRGLAGGPSSYNEQF
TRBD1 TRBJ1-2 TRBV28 ASSPQHGQGALGYT
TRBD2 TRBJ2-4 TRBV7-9 ASSLDLAALAKNIQY
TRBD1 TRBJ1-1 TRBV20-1 SARDNRGTGVGAF
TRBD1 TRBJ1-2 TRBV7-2 ASRRGQGGPYGYT